Listed below are T cell receptor beta chains from one sample, sequenced in a study of cytomegalovirus exposure and HLA in healthy donors. Assay used: immunoSEQ multiplex PCR; TCRdb lists only in-frame clones, some missing. Of over 110,000 clones in the sample, more than 75% are singletons; the top ten hold around 10%. Sequencing used PBMCs. The receptors were sampled from a young man in good health and CMV-seropositive. Each CDR3 is given with its conserved first and last residue. The D gene is left open where the match is weak. Clone size is not always given. Where it is, it says once, few, many or a class for expanded clones.

J gene: TRBJ1-4
clone size: once
V gene: TRBV27
D gene: NA
CDR3 DNA: TGTGCCAGCAGCCCCCCTGCGGGGAGCGGGGAAAGAAAACTGTTTTTT
CDR3 protein: CASSPPAGSGERKLFF

J gene: TRBJ2-3
clone size: NA
V gene: TRBV18
D gene: NA
CDR3 DNA: TGTGCCAGCTCACCCCTATCTGGAGGGGGGGCGAGAGATACGCAGTATTTT
CDR3 protein: CASSPLSGGGARDTQYF

J gene: TRBJ1-5
clone size: NA
V gene: TRBV18
D gene: NA
CDR3 DNA: TGTGCCAGCTCACCAGGCGAGGGTCAGCCCCAGCATTTT
CDR3 protein: CASSPGEGQPQHF

J gene: TRBJ1-2
clone size: once
V gene: TRBV7-8
D gene: TRBD1
CDR3 DNA: TGTGCCAGCAGCTTAGGCCAGGGGGCCCTCTATGGCTACACCTTC
CDR3 protein: CASSLGQGALYGYTF

J gene: TRBJ2-1
clone size: NA
V gene: TRBV2
D gene: TRBD2
CDR3 DNA: TGTGCCAGCAGTCTTAGCGGGAGTCCTCACAATGAGCAGTTCTTC
CDR3 protein: CASSLSGSPHNEQFF

J gene: TRBJ2-5
clone size: NA
V gene: TRBV7-7
D gene: TRBD2
CDR3 DNA: TGTGCCGGCAGCCCCGGACTAGCGGGGGGCCTAGAGACCCAGTACTTC
CDR3 protein: CAGSPGLAGGLETQYF

J gene: TRBJ1-3
clone size: once
V gene: TRBV27
D gene: NA
CDR3 DNA: TGTGCCAGCAGCAAACGGTTCTCTGGAAACACCATATATTTT
CDR3 protein: CASSKRFSGNTIYF

J gene: TRBJ2-5
clone size: NA
V gene: TRBV2
D gene: TRBD1
CDR3 DNA: TGTGCCAGCAGAACGGGACAGGGGGGTCAAGAGACCCAGTACTTC
CDR3 protein: CASRTGQGGQETQYF

J gene: TRBJ1-1
clone size: NA
V gene: TRBV29-1
D gene: NA
CDR3 DNA: TGCAGCGTTGCGACACCAACGAACACTGAAGCTTTCTTT
CDR3 protein: CSVATPTNTEAFF

J gene: TRBJ2-3
clone size: NA
V gene: TRBV30
D gene: NA
CDR3 DNA: TGTGCCTGGTTGTCTTCAGATACGCAGTATTTT
CDR3 protein: CAWLSSDTQYF

J gene: TRBJ1-5
clone size: NA
V gene: TRBV10-3
D gene: NA
CDR3 DNA: TGTGCCATCAGTGCGAACAGGGCGGACAATCAGCCCCAGCATTTT
CDR3 protein: CAISANRADNQPQHF

J gene: TRBJ2-5
clone size: NA
V gene: TRBV13
D gene: TRBD1
CDR3 DNA: TGTGCCAGCAGCTTAGGGACAGGGGACGACCATGGGTCCCAGTACTTC
CDR3 protein: CASSLGTGDDHGSQYF

J gene: TRBJ2-7
clone size: NA
V gene: TRBV7-8
D gene: TRBD1
CDR3 DNA: TGTGCCAGCAGCTCGGGACAGGGGATTTGGTACGAGCAGTACTTC
CDR3 protein: CASSSGQGIWYEQYF

J gene: TRBJ1-1
clone size: NA
V gene: TRBV7-9
D gene: NA
CDR3 DNA: TGTGCCAGCAGCTTTTCAGGATTTGAAGCTTTCTTT
CDR3 protein: CASSFSGFEAFF

J gene: TRBJ1-3
clone size: once
V gene: TRBV7-9
D gene: TRBD1
CDR3 DNA: TGTGCCAGCAGCCGCGGGACAGCTGGAAACACCATATATTTT
CDR3 protein: CASSRGTAGNTIYF

J gene: TRBJ1-1
clone size: NA
V gene: TRBV7-9
D gene: NA
CDR3 DNA: TGTGCCAGCACCCTCGACAGCCCAAGGGACACTGAAGCTTTCTTT
CDR3 protein: CASTLDSPRDTEAFF

J gene: TRBJ1-1
clone size: NA
V gene: TRBV29-1
D gene: NA
CDR3 DNA: TGCAGCGTTGCAACTCGACAGGACAGCACTGAAGCTTTCTTT
CDR3 protein: CSVATRQDSTEAFF

J gene: TRBJ2-7
clone size: NA
V gene: TRBV6-5
D gene: TRBD1
CDR3 DNA: TGTGCCAGCAAAAGAAGGGACAGCAGCCCCTACGAGCAGTACTTC
CDR3 protein: CASKRRDSSPYEQYF

J gene: TRBJ2-3
clone size: NA
V gene: TRBV5-1
D gene: NA
CDR3 DNA: TGCGCCAGCAGCGGCATTCGACTCACAGATACGCAGTATTTT
CDR3 protein: CASSGIRLTDTQYF

J gene: TRBJ1-4
clone size: NA
V gene: TRBV30
D gene: NA
CDR3 DNA: TGTGCCTGGAGTGTTGGAGGCATTCCTCAAAAACTGTTTTTT
CDR3 protein: CAWSVGGIPQKLFF

J gene: TRBJ2-1
clone size: once
V gene: TRBV6-4
D gene: TRBD2
CDR3 DNA: TGTGCCAGCAGCCAAACGGGAGGGGCCGTACGTGGTGAGCAGTTCTTC
CDR3 protein: CASSQTGGAVRGEQFF

J gene: TRBJ1-1
clone size: NA
V gene: TRBV16
D gene: NA
CDR3 DNA: TGTGCCAGCAGCCAAGGGGCCGGGTGGAGCACTGAAGCTTTCTTT
CDR3 protein: CASSQGAGWSTEAFF

J gene: TRBJ1-5
clone size: few
V gene: TRBV19
D gene: TRBD1
CDR3 DNA: TGTGCCAGTAGTATCCGACAGGGGAATCAGCCCCAGCATTTT
CDR3 protein: CASSIRQGNQPQHF

J gene: TRBJ2-7
clone size: NA
V gene: TRBV6-4
D gene: TRBD1
CDR3 DNA: TGTGCCAGCAGTGCTGAGACAGGGATCGGCGAGCAGTACTTC
CDR3 protein: CASSAETGIGEQYF

J gene: TRBJ2-7
clone size: NA
V gene: TRBV7-9
D gene: NA
CDR3 DNA: TGTGCCAGCAGCTCTGCAGGGATCACCTACGAGCAGTACTTC
CDR3 protein: CASSSAGITYEQYF

J gene: TRBJ1-1
clone size: NA
V gene: TRBV6-4
D gene: TRBD1
CDR3 DNA: TGTGCCAGCAGGGTGACAGGGTGGGACACTGAAGCTTTCTTT
CDR3 protein: CASRVTGWDTEAFF

J gene: TRBJ2-7
clone size: once
V gene: TRBV19
D gene: NA
CDR3 DNA: TGTGCCAGTAGCGCTACAGATCTCTACGAGCAGTACTTC
CDR3 protein: CASSATDLYEQYF

J gene: TRBJ1-5
clone size: NA
V gene: TRBV23-1
D gene: NA
CDR3 DNA: TGCGCCAGCAGTCAACCAGGGGTATTTCAGCCCCAGCATTTT
CDR3 protein: CASSQPGVFQPQHF

J gene: TRBJ1-2
clone size: NA
V gene: TRBV2
D gene: NA
CDR3 DNA: TGTGCCAGCAGTGAAGAGGTCAGCGGCTATGGCTACACCTTC
CDR3 protein: CASSEEVSGYGYTF

J gene: TRBJ1-1
clone size: NA
V gene: TRBV19
D gene: TRBD1
CDR3 DNA: TGTGCCAGTAGTATTCCGGGACAGGGAGATACTGAAGCTTTCTTT
CDR3 protein: CASSIPGQGDTEAFF

J gene: TRBJ2-7
clone size: NA
V gene: TRBV7-8
D gene: NA
CDR3 DNA: TGTGCCAGCCGGGACTCCCGTTCCGAGCAGTACTTC
CDR3 protein: CASRDSRSEQYF

J gene: TRBJ2-2
clone size: NA
V gene: TRBV6-1
D gene: NA
CDR3 DNA: TGTGCCAGCAGGCTTCGGAGTAATGCCGGGGAGCTGTTTTTT
CDR3 protein: CASRLRSNAGELFF

J gene: TRBJ2-1
clone size: NA
V gene: TRBV11-3
D gene: TRBD1
CDR3 DNA: TGTGCCAGCAGCCTTGGACAGGGGGGGAATGAGCAGTTCTTC
CDR3 protein: CASSLGQGGNEQFF